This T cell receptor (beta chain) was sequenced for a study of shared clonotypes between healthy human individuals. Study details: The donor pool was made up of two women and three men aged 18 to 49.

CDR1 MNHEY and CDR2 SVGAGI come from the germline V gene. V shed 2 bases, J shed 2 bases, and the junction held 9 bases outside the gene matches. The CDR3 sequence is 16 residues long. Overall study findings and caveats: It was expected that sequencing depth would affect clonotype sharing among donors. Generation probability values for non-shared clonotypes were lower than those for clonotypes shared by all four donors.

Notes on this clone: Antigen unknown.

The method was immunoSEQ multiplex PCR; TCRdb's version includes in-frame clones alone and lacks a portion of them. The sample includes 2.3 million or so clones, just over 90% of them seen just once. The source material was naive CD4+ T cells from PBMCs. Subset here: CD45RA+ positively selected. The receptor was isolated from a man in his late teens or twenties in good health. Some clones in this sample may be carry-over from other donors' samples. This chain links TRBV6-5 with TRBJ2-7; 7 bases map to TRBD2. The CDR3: CASSYPSVAGAYEQYF. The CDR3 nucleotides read TGTGCCAGCAGTTACCCTTCGGTGGCGGGAGCCTACGAGCAGTACTTC.